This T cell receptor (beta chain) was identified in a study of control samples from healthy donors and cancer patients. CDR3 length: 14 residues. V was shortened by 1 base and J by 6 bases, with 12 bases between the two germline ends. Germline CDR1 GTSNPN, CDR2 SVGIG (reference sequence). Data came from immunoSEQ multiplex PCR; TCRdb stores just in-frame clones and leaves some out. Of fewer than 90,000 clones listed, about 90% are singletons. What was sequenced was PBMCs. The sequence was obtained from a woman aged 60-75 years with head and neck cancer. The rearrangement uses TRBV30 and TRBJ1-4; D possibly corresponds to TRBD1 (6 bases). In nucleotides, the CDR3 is TGTGCCTGGAGTGGGGGGGCATCGGATGAAAAACTGTTTTTT. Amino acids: CAWSGGASDEKLFF. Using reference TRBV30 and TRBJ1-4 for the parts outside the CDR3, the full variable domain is SQTIHQWPATLVQPVGSPLSLECTVEGTSNPNLYWYRQAAGRGLQLLFYSVGIGQISSEVPQNLSASRPQDRQFILSSKKLLLSDSGFYLCAWSGGASDEKLFFGSGTQLSVL.